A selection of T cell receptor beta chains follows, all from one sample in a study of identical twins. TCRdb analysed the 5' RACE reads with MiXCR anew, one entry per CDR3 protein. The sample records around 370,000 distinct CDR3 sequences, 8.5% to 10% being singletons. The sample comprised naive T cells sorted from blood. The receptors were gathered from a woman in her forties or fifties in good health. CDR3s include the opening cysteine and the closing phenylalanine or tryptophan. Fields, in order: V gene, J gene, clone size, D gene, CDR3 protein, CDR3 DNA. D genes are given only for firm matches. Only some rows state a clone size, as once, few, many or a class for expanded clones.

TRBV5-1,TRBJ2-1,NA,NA,CASSFGQLGGRGNEQFF,TGCGCCAGCAGCTTCGGTCAGCTTGGTGGGAGAGGTAATGAGCAGTTCTTC
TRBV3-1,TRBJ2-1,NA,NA,CASSQDRASSGPSYNEQFF,TGTGCCAGCAGCCAAGATAGGGCTTCTAGTGGACCCTCCTACAATGAGCAGTTCTTC
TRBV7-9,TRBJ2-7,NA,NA,CASSLKPYDQYF,TGTGCCAGCAGCCTTAAACCGTACGACCAGTACTTC
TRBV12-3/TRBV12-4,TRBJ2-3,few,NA,CASSFRDTHTQYF,TGTGCCAGCAGTTTCCGGGACACCCATACGCAGTATTTT
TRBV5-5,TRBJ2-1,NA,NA,CASIEGPNGLYNEQFF,TGTGCCAGCATTGAAGGGCCGAATGGGCTCTACAATGAGCAGTTCTTC
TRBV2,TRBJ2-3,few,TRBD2,CASTGRTSGHSTDTQYF,TGTGCCAGCACCGGAAGGACTAGCGGACATAGCACAGATACGCAGTATTTT
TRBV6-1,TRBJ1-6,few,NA,CASRDDSRNSPLHF,TGTGCCAGCAGAGACGACAGCAGAAATTCACCCCTCCACTTT
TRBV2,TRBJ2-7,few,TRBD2,CASTPPGTSSYEQYF,TGTGCCAGCACCCCACCTGGGACTAGCTCCTACGAGCAGTACTTC
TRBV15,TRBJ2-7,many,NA,CATSGGSYEQYF,TGTGCCACCAGCGGGGGATCCTACGAGCAGTACTTC
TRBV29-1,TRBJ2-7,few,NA,CSVNGGVRGSSYEQYF,TGCAGCGTCAACGGGGGCGTCAGGGGGTCCTCCTACGAGCAGTACTTC
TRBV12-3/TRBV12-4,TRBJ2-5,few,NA,CASSLQVGGTQYF,TGTGCCAGCAGTTTACAGGTGGGCGGGACCCAGTACTTC
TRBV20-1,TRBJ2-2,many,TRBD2,CSAERAGANTGELFF,TGCAGTGCGGAAAGAGCGGGAGCTAACACCGGGGAGCTGTTTTTT
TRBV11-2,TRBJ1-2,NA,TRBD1,CASSLGGGSGYTF,TGTGCCAGCAGCTTAGGAGGGGGCTCTGGCTACACCTTC
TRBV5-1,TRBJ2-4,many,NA,CASSLTQSKNIQYF,TGCGCCAGCAGCTTGACCCAGTCCAAAAACATTCAGTACTTC
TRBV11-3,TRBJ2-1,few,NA,CASSLGGSAYNEQFF,TGTGCCAGCAGCTTAGGGGGGAGTGCCTACAATGAGCAGTTCTTC
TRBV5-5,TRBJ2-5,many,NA,CASSSGPVVQRETQYF,TGTGCCAGCAGCTCCGGGCCCGTCGTCCAAAGAGAGACCCAGTACTTC
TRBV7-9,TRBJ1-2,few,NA,CASSYLRGPGGDGYTF,TGTGCCAGCAGCTACCTCCGGGGCCCCGGAGGGGATGGCTACACCTTC
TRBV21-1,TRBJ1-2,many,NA,CASSKAPRDRSYGYTF,TGTGCCAGCAGCAAAGCACCCCGGGACCGAAGCTATGGCTACACCTTC
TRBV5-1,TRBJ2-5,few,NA,CASLDLGQQETQYF,TGCGCCAGCCTGGACTTGGGACAACAAGAGACCCAGTACTTC
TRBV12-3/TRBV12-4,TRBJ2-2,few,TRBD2,CASSLSHLGLTNTGELFF,TGTGCCAGCAGTTTGTCACATTTGGGACTAACGAACACCGGGGAGCTGTTTTTT
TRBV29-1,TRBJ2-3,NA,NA,CSVELVDTQYF,TGCAGCGTTGAGCTGGTGGATACGCAGTATTTT
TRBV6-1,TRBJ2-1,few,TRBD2,CASSEGSGTSVNEQFF,TGTGCCAGCAGTGAAGGTTCCGGGACTAGCGTCAATGAGCAGTTCTTC
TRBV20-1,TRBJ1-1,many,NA,CSAGPGGPEAFF,TGCAGTGCTGGTCCCGGGGGCCCTGAAGCTTTCTTT
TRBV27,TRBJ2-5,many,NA,CASSSQAGTQYF,TGTGCCAGCAGTTCCCAGGCGGGAACCCAGTACTTC
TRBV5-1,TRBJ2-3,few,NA,CASTHGSTDTQYF,TGCGCCAGCACTCACGGAAGCACAGATACGCAGTATTTT
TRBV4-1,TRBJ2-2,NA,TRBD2,CASGQEVPLRLAGGGYTGELFF,TGCGCCAGCGGCCAAGAGGTCCCCCTACGTCTAGCGGGAGGGGGGTACACCGGGGAGCTGTTTTTT
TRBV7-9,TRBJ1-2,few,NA,CASSPWGDYGYTF,TGTGCCAGCAGCCCCTGGGGGGACTATGGCTACACCTTC
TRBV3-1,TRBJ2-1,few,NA,CASSQDRGPGYGSMQFF,TGTGCCAGCAGCCAAGATAGGGGACCGGGGTATGGGAGTATGCAGTTCTTC
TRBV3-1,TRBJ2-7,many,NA,CASSQENPGLIGEQYF,TGTGCCAGCAGCCAAGAGAATCCCGGATTAATTGGCGAGCAGTACTTC
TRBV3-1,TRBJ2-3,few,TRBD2,CASSFTSGLAGVFTDTQYF,TGTGCCAGCAGCTTCACCTCGGGACTAGCGGGAGTTTTCACAGATACGCAGTATTTT
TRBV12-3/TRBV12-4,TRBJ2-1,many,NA,CASSLVHRAGEQFF,TGTGCCAGCAGTTTAGTCCACAGGGCGGGAGAGCAGTTCTTC
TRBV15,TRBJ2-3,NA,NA,CATSRAGSTDTQYF,TGTGCCACCAGCAGAGCGGGGAGCACAGATACGCAGTATTTT
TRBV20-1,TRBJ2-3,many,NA,CSASGRTDTQYF,TGCAGTGCTAGCGGGAGAACAGATACGCAGTATTTT
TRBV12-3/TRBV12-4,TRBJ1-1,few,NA,CASNPPGMNTEAFF,TGTGCCAGCAACCCACCTGGGATGAACACTGAAGCTTTCTTT
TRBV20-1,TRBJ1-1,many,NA,CSARDPAQGNTEAFF,TGCAGTGCTAGAGATCCAGCCCAGGGGAACACTGAAGCTTTCTTT
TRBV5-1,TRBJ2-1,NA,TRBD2,CASNLGLASYNEQFF,TGCGCCAGCAATTTAGGACTAGCGTCCTACAATGAGCAGTTCTTC
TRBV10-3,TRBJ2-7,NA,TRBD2,CAISAGTSPKGPYEQYF,TGTGCCATCAGTGCCGGGACTAGCCCCAAAGGGCCCTACGAGCAGTACTTC
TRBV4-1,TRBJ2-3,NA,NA,CASSPRAQGGTDTQYF,TGCGCCAGCAGCCCCAGAGCCCAAGGGGGCACAGATACGCAGTATTTT
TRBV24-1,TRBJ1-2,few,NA,CATSGGADNGYTF,TGTGCCACCTCTGGGGGGGCGGATAATGGCTACACCTTC
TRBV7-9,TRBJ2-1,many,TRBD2,CASSASGTSGLSYNEQFF,TGTGCCAGCAGCGCATCCGGGACTAGCGGTTTGTCCTACAATGAGCAGTTCTTC
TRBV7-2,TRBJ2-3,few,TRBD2,CASTLDGRAGTDTQYF,TGTGCCAGCACCCTCGACGGGAGGGCAGGCACAGATACGCAGTATTTT
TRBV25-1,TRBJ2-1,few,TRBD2,CASTLRSGIYNEQFF,TGTGCCAGCACCCTCCGGAGCGGGATCTACAATGAGCAGTTCTTC
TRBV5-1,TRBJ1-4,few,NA,CASSPGRVLSNEKLFF,TGCGCCAGCAGCCCAGGCAGAGTGCTGTCTAATGAAAAACTGTTTTTT
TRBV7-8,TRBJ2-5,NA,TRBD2,CASSLALSGRPQETQYF,TGTGCCAGCAGCTTAGCGCTTAGCGGGAGGCCCCAAGAGACCCAGTACTTC
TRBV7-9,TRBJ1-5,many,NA,CASSLWGDQPQHF,TGTGCCAGCAGCTTATGGGGGGACCAGCCCCAGCATTTT
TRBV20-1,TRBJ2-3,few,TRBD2,CSATSGREHTDTQYF,TGCAGTGCAACCAGCGGGAGAGAACACACAGATACGCAGTATTTT
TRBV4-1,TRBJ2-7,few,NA,CASSPTGGEQYF,TGCGCCAGCAGCCCGACGGGTGGCGAGCAGTACTTC
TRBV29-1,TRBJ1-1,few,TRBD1,CSVVGTENTEAFF,TGCAGCGTTGTGGGGACAGAGAACACTGAAGCTTTCTTT
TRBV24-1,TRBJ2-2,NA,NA,CATSDLAPDTGELFF,TGTGCCACCAGTGATCTGGCACCCGACACCGGGGAGCTGTTTTTT